The 23 T cell receptor beta chains reported below all come from one sample, sequenced in a study of neurological immune-mediated disorders. TCRdb used MiXCR to reprocess the 5' RACE reads, holding one entry per CDR3 protein. The sample carries around 66,000 distinct CDR3 sequences, approximately 5% recorded once. The sequenced material came from PBMCs. These receptors all come from a woman in her seventies with multiple sclerosis.

The chain carries TRBV18 and TRBJ1-5; D unresolved. Trimming shortened V by 2 bases and J by 1 base, and 6 bases separated the two germline ends. The CDR3 runs to 14 residues. In germline, CDR1 is KGHSH, CDR2 LQKENI. The CDR3 sequence: CASSPGRSNQPQHF. CDR3 DNA sequence: TGTGCCAGCTCACCAGGTCGAAGCAATCAGCCCCAGCATTTT.

This clonotype was picked up a small number of times. The chain recombines TRBV10-3 with TRBJ1-1, with TRBD1 matching 10 bases. The CDR3 totals 14 residues. Germline V gene lookup returns CDR1 ENHRY and CDR2 SYGVKD. With 4 bases clipped from V and 4 bases from J, the junction kept 3 bases outside the gene matches. CDR3 coding DNA: TGTGCCATCAGTGGCCGGGACAGGGGCACTGAAGCTTTCTTT. Its protein product is CAISGRDRGTEAFF.

J is TRBJ1-6 and V is TRBV5-1, with 9 positions matching TRBD1. CDR1 and CDR2 from the germline V gene are SGHRS and YFSETQ. Trimming cost V 1 base and J 10 bases; bases outside gene matches: 6. The CDR3 runs 15 residues. CDR3 sequence: CASSLSGTGRSPLHF. CDR3 coding DNA: TGCGCCAGCAGCTTGAGTGGGACAGGGAGATCACCCCTCCACTTT.

A few counts support this clonotype. The V and J genes are TRBV5-1 and TRBJ2-7; tentatively, D is TRBD2 (5 bases). This CDR3 has 15 amino acids. With 2 bases removed from V and 5 bases from J, the gap between germline ends came to 17 bases. Germline CDR1 SGHRS, CDR2 YFSETQ. The CDR3 coding sequence is TGCGCCAGCAGCTTACTGACTACCTTTGATAACGAGCAGTACTTC. It specifies CASSLLTTFDNEQYF.

This clonotype was counted ten times or more. The chain couples TRBV5-6 to TRBJ1-1, with 8 bases aligning to TRBD1. The CDR3 spans 13 residues. CDR1 is SGHDT, CDR2 YYEEEE, per germline. The V segment lost 6 bases and the J segment 1 base; nucleotides outside the gene matches: 2. CDR3 DNA: TGTGCCAGCAAAGGACAGGGGAACACTGAAGCTTTCTTT. This gives the protein CASKGQGNTEAFF. Variable domain in full (rest from reference TRBV5-6 and TRBJ1-1): DAGVTQSPTHLIKTRGQQVTLRCSPKSGHDTVSWYQQALGQGPQFIFQYYEEEERQRGNFPDRFSGHQFPNYSSELNVNALLLGDSALYLCASKGQGNTEAFFGQGTRLTVV.

Many counts were recorded for this clonotype. The chain recombines TRBV20-1 with TRBJ2-2, with TRBD2 matching 10 bases. Trimming cost V 3 bases and J 6 bases; bases outside gene matches: 10. The CDR3 totals 16 residues. In germline, CDR1 is DFQATT, CDR2 SNEGSKA (reference sequence). CDR3 DNA: TGCAGTGCTAGGGCGAGCGGGAGGGCCAGGGCCGGGGAGCTGTTTTTT. Translation: CSARASGRARAGELFF.

Many counts were recorded for this clonotype. The CDR3, as DNA: TGTGCCTGGAGTCCCTCGAGGCTCGAGGACAATGAGCAGTTCTTC. Protein product: CAWSPSRLEDNEQFF. V gene TRBV30 combines with J gene TRBJ2-1; the D is unclear. The CDR3 has 15 amino acids. The V and J ends lost 2 bases and 5 bases respectively, with 16 bases between them. Per the germline V gene, CDR1 is GTSNPN and CDR2 is SVGIG (reference sequence).

This clonotype appeared many times. CDR3 sequence: CASSFSDDGYGYTF. The DNA of the CDR3 is TGCGCCAGCAGCTTTTCAGATGATGGCTATGGCTACACCTTC. The chain employs TRBV5-1 and TRBJ1-2; D not resolved. This CDR3 spans 14 amino acids. The ends were cut back, 2 bases at V and 4 bases at J, with 12 bases in the middle. Germline V gene sequence: CDR1 SGHRS, CDR2 YFSETQ.

In this sample, this clonotype turned up many times. This chain connects TRBV30 to TRBJ1-1; D gene uncertain. The CDR3 spans 11 residues. CDR1 and CDR2 (germline): GTSNPN, SVGIG (reference sequence). V shed 0 bases and J shed 6 bases, with 5 bases lying between them. CDR3 bases: TGTGCCTGGAGTGTTGGTCCTGAAGCTTTCTTT. Protein: CAWSVGPEAFF.

This clonotype was seen ten or more times. The J gene is TRBJ2-4, the V gene TRBV7-3; unclear D gene. The CDR3 has 15 residues. Per the germline V gene, CDR1 is SGHTA and CDR2 is FQGTGA. Trimming stripped 5 bases from V and 0 bases from J, with 11 bases between. Here the CDR3 reads CASSPSSLAKNIQYF. The CDR3 bases are TGTGCCAGCAGCCCCTCCTCCCTAGCCAAAAACATTCAGTACTTC.

This clonotype appeared many times. V is TRBV5-5 and J is TRBJ2-1; 7 bases line up with TRBD1. This CDR3 spans 15 amino acids. V dropped 1 base and J dropped 7; count of bases not matched to a gene: 8. The germline V gene has CDR1 SGHKS and CDR2 YYEKEE (reference sequence). The CDR3, as DNA: TGTGCCAGCAGCTTGTTACAGGGGCTGTCGAATGAGCAGTTCTTC. Its protein is CASSLLQGLSNEQFF.

In this sample, this clonotype turned up many times. The chain combines TRBV5-1 with TRBJ2-1, with TRBD2 matching 12 bases. The germline V gene has CDR1 SGHRS and CDR2 YFSETQ. This CDR3 spans 15 amino acids. V shed 0 bases, J shed 9 bases, and the junction held 4 bases outside the gene matches. Here the CDR3 reads CASSLALAGGVEQFF. In nucleotides, the CDR3 is TGCGCCAGCAGCTTGGCCCTAGCGGGAGGGGTTGAGCAGTTCTTC. The full variable domain, its missing parts supplied by reference TRBV5-1 and TRBJ2-1, is KAGVTQTPRYLIKTRGQQVTLSCSPISGHRSVSWYQQTPGQGLQFLFEYFSETQRNKGNFPGRFSGRQFSNSRSEMNVSTLELGDSALYLCASSLALAGGVEQFFGPGTRLTVL.

This clonotype has a handful of counts. The V call is TRBV7-6, the J call TRBJ1-4; D unresolved. The CDR3 contains 14 residues. Germline CDR1 SGHVS, CDR2 FNYEAQ. The ends were cut back, 5 bases at V and 3 bases at J, with 10 bases in the middle. The CDR3 nucleotides read TGTGCCAGCAGCCCCAGGTTTCCTAATGAAAAACTGTTTTTT. Protein product: CASSPRFPNEKLFF. Full variable domain (missing parts from reference TRBV7-6 and TRBJ1-4): GAGVSQSPRYKVTKRGQDVALRCDPISGHVSLYWYRQALGQGPEFLTYFNYEAQQDKSGLPNDRFSAERPEGSISTLTIQRTEQRDSAMYRCASSPRFPNEKLFFGSGTQLSVL.

Remarks on this clonotype: A read error may account for a junction end that differs from germline. V is TRBV7-3 and J is TRBJ2-5; D assignment may be TRBD1 or TRBD2 (5 bases each). The CDR3 has 13 amino acids. Germline CDR1 is SGHTA and CDR2 is FQGTGA. This chain's CDR3 is CASSLGTREPQYF. CDR3 nucleotide sequence: TGTGCCAGCAGCCTAGGGACGAGAGAGCCCCAGTACTTC.

In its sample, this clonotype was seen many times. The chain recombines TRBV6-6 with TRBJ1-3; D is possibly TRBD1 (6 bases). The V end lost 2 bases, the J end lost 4 bases, and 12 bases lay between the germline ends. The CDR3 spans 15 residues. CDR1 and CDR2 (germline): MNHNY, SVGAGI (reference sequence). In DNA form, the CDR3 reads TGTGCCAGCAGTTACGGGGGCCTCTCAGGAAACACCATATATTTT. Amino acids: CASSYGGLSGNTIYF.

The sample holds many counts of this clonotype. The J gene is TRBJ2-7, the V gene TRBV12-3 or TRBV12-4; D possibly matches TRBD1 or TRBD2 (5 bases each). Trimming cost V 6 bases and J 3 bases, with 12 bases left between them. There are 13 residues in the CDR3. In DNA form, the CDR3 reads TGTGCCAGCAGACCGGGACCCAGCTACGAGCAGTACTTC. This encodes CASRPGPSYEQYF.

The chain is built from TRBV11-2 and TRBJ2-7; 11 bases are a match to TRBD1. Germline V CDR1 and CDR2: SGHAT, FQNNGV. The V segment lost 5 bases and the J segment 2 bases; nucleotides outside the gene matches: 5. The CDR3 is 15 residues long. The CDR3, as DNA: TGTGCCAGCAGCGCGGACAGGGGGCCCGCCTACGAGCAGTACTTC. The encoded protein is CASSADRGPAYEQYF.

This clonotype was observed at least ten times. The chain couples TRBV12-5 to TRBJ1-2; D may be TRBD1 (5 bases). The V gene lost 1 base and the J gene lost 8 bases, with 14 bases spanning the gap. The CDR3 is 14 amino acids. Germline values: CDR1 LGHNT, CDR2 FRNRAP. In DNA form, the CDR3 reads TGTGCTAGTGGTTTGGCCGGCCCCGGGGGGGGCTACACCTTC. Translation: CASGLAGPGGGYTF.

This clonotype has at least ten counts. The V gene is TRBV12-3 or TRBV12-4, the J gene TRBJ2-2; either TRBD1 or TRBD2 may fit D (5 bases each). This CDR3 region has 14 residues. Trimming shortened V by 5 bases and J by 2 bases, and 9 bases separated the two germline ends. CDR3 sequence: CASSPGPNTGELFF. In DNA form, the CDR3 reads TGTGCCAGCAGTCCGGGACCAAACACCGGGGAGCTGTTTTTT.

This clonotype was counted ten times or more. This rearrangement joins TRBV12-3 or TRBV12-4 to TRBJ1-1; D unresolved. V lost 5 bases to trimming and J lost 0 bases, with 16 bases between them. This CDR3 contains 16 residues. CDR3 residues: CASSPPGRALNTEAFF. CDR3 bases: TGTGCCAGCAGTCCCCCCGGAAGAGCGCTGAACACTGAAGCTTTCTTT.

This clonotype was found many times. The chain combines TRBV5-1 with TRBJ2-1, with 10 bases matching TRBD2. There are 16 residues in the CDR3. Germline trimming cut 2 bases from V and 9 bases from J; bases unmatched to any gene: 11. Germline V lookup: CDR1 SGHRS, CDR2 YFSETQ. CDR3 nucleotide sequence: TGCGCCAGCAGCTTTGGGGCCCTAGCGGGAGTCAGTGAGCAGTTCTTC. It encodes CASSFGALAGVSEQFF.

V usage is TRBV6-1 and J usage is TRBJ2-3; 9 bases line up with TRBD1. The CDR3 is made up of 14 amino acids. Germline values: CDR1 MNHNS, CDR2 SASEGT. J was trimmed by 3 bases and V by 7 bases; bases with no gene match: 5. DNA of the CDR3: TGTGCCAGCAACAGGGGGCTATTGACAGATACGCAGTATTTT. It yields the protein CASNRGLLTDTQYF.

This clonotype came up many times. CDR3 coding DNA: TGTGCCATCTCACAGGACAGCGCGGCTAATGAAAAACTGTTTTTT. Its protein product is CAISQDSAANEKLFF. V gene TRBV10-3 combines with J gene TRBJ1-4, with a possible D match to TRBD1 (6 bases). Per germline, CDR1 ENHRY and CDR2 SYGVKD. V lost 8 bases to trimming and J lost 3 bases, with 16 bases between them. This CDR3 contains 15 residues.